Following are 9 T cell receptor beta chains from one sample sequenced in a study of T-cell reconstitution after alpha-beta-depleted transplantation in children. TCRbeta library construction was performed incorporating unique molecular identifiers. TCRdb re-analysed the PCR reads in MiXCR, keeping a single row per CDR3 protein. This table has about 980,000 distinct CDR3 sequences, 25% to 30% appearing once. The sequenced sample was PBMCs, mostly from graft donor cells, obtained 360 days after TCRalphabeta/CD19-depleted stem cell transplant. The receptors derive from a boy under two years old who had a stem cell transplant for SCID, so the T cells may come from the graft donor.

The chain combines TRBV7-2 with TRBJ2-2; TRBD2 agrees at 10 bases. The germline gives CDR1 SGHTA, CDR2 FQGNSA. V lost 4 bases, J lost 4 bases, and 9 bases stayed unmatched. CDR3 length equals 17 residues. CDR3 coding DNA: TGTGCCAGCAGCTCATCCCGACTAGCGGGCAGCACCGGGGAGCTGTTTTTT. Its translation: CASSSSRLAGSTGELFF. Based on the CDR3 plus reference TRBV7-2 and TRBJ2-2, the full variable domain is GAGVSQSPSNKVTEKGKDVELRCDPISGHTALYWYRQSLGQGLEFLIYFQGNSAPDKSGLPSDRFSAERTGGSVSTLTIQRTQQEDSAVYLCASSSSRLAGSTGELFFGEGSRLTVL.

The CDR3 sequence: CASSAAASWGAYEQYF. DNA of the CDR3: TGTGCCAGCAGCGCCGCCGCAAGTTGGGGGGCCTACGAGCAGTACTTC. The chain links TRBV7-2 to TRBJ2-7; weak D call: TRBD2 (6 bases). Germline lookup yields CDR1 SGHTA and CDR2 FQGNSA. V shed 5 bases and J shed 2 bases, with 19 bases lying between them. This CDR3 spans 16 amino acids.

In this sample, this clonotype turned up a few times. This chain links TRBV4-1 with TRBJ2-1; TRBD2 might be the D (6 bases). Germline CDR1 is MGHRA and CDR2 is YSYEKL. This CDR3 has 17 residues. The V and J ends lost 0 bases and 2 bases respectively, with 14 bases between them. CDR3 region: CASSQDGRGVPYNEQFF. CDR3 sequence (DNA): TGCGCCAGCAGCCAAGATGGGCGGGGCGTCCCCTACAATGAGCAGTTCTTC.

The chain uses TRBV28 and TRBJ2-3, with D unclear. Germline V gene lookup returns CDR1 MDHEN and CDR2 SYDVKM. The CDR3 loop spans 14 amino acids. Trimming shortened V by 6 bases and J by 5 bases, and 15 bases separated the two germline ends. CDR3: CASRTVRVRDTQYF. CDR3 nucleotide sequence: TGTGCCAGCAGAACGGTACGGGTTCGAGATACGCAGTATTTT.

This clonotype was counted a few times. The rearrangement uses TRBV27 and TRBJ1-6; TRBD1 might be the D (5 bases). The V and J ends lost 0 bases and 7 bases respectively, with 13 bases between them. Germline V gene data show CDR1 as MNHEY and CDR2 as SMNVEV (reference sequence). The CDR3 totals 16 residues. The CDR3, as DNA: TGTGCCAGCAGTTTATCGATCAGGGCCAGGAATTCACCCCTCCACTTT. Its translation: CASSLSIRARNSPLHF.

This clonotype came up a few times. The CDR3 reads CASSQHSIHTNTGELFF. DNA of the CDR3: TGTGCCAGCAGCCAGCACAGCATACACACGAACACCGGGGAGCTGTTTTTT. The genes are TRBV14 and TRBJ2-2; D gene ambiguous. The CDR3 has 17 residues. V was cut by 3 bases and J by 0 bases, with 14 bases left in between. The germline gives CDR1 SGHDN, CDR2 FVKESK.

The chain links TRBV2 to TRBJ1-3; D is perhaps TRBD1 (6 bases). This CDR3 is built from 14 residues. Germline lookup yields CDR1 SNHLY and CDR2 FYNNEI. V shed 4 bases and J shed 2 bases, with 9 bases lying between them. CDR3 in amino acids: CASSGNRAGNTIYF. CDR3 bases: TGTGCCAGCAGTGGAAACAGGGCTGGAAACACCATATATTTT.

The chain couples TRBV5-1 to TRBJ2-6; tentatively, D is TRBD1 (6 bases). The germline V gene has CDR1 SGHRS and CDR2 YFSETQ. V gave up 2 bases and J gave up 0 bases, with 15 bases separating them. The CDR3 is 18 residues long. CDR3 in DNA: TGCGCCAGCAGCTTTAGAGGGGGAGCGGCCTCTGGGGCCAACGTCCTGACTTTC. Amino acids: CASSFRGGAASGANVLTF.

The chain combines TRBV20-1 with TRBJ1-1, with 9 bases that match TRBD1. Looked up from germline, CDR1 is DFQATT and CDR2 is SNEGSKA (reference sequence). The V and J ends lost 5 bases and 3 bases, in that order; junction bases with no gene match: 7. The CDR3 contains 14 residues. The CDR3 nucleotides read TGCAGTGCTCCCCGGACAGGGGTCGACACTGAAGCTTTCTTT. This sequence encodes CSAPRTGVDTEAFF.